This T cell receptor beta chain was sequenced in a study of CD8+ T cells in alopecia areata. Whole-study context: Dosing with tofacitinib proceeded for 6 to 18 months, followed by 6 months off drug. Whole-study results and caveats: While tofacitinib was given, many expanded lesional clones persisted in scalp and blood.

This clone was picked up a small number of times. The antigen is unknown. The CDR3 runs to 14 residues. CDR1 ENHRY and CDR2 SYGVKD come from the germline V gene. Trimming removed 3 bases at V and 1 base at J, with 7 bases between. The treatment here: oral pan-JAK inhibitor, 5-10 mg twice daily. In alopecia areata patients, both lesional scalp punch biopsies and peripheral blood were collected. Extracted RNA was reverse transcribed into cDNA, the sequencing template. The data were produced by immunoSEQ multiplex PCR, yet TCRdb's version contains in-frame clones alone and is incomplete. The table includes approximately 210,000 clones, around 66% detected once.

The sequence derives from a human donor with alopecia areata. This chain links TRBV10-3 with TRBJ1-3; no clear D. The sequences come from CD4+ T cells sorted from blood, collected around week 42, from a patient treated with tofacitinib. The CDR3 DNA reads TGTGCCATCAGTGATGACGGATCTGGAAACACCATATATTTT. Amino acid sequence: CAISDDGSGNTIYF.